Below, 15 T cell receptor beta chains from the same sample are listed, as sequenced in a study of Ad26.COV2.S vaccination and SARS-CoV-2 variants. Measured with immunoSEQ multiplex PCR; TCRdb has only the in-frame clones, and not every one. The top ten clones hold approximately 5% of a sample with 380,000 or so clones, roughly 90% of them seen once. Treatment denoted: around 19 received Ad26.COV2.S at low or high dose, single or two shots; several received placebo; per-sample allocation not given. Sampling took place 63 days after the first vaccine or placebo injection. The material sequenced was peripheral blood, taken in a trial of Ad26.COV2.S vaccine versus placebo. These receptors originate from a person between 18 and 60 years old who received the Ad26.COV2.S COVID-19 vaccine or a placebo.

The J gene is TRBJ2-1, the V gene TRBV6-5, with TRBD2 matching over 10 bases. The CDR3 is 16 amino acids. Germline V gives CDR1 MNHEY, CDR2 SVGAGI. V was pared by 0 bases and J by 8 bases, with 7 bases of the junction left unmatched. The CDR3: CASSYSTGTSVHEQFF. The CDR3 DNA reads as TGTGCCAGCAGTTACTCCACCGGGACTAGCGTCCATGAGCAGTTCTTC.

The DNA for the CDR3 is TGTGCCAGCAGCCTTACAGGGGGCGAGCCCCAGCATTTT. Translated: CASSLTGGEPQHF. The chain is built from TRBV9 and TRBJ1-5; 9 bases align to TRBD1. There are 13 residues in the CDR3. The junction had 4 bases not matched to a gene; V was cut back by 4 bases and J by 8 bases. CDR1 is SGDLS, CDR2 YYNGEE, per germline.

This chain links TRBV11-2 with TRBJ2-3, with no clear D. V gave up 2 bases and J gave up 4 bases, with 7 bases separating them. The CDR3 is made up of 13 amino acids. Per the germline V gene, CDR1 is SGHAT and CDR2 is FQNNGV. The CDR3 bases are TGTGCCAGCAGCTTATATCGGGCAGATACGCAGTATTTT. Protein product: CASSLYRADTQYF.

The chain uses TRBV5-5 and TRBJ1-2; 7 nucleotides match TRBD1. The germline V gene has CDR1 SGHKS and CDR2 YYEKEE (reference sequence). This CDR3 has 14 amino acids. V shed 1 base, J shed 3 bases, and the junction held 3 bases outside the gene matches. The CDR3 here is CASSLPTGDYGYTF. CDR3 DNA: TGTGCCAGCAGCTTGCCTACAGGGGACTATGGCTACACCTTC.

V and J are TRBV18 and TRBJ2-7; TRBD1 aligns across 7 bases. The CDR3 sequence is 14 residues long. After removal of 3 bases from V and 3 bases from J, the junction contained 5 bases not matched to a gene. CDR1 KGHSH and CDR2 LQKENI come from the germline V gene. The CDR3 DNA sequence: TGTGCCAGCTCACCCCAGGGACAGAACTACGAGCAGTACTTC. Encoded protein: CASSPQGQNYEQYF.

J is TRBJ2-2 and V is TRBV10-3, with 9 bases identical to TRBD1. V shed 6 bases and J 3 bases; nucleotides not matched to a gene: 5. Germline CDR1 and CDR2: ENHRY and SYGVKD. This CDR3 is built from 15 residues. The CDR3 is CAIRGTGSHTGELFF. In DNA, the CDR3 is TGTGCCATCAGGGGGACAGGGAGTCACACCGGGGAGCTGTTTTTT.

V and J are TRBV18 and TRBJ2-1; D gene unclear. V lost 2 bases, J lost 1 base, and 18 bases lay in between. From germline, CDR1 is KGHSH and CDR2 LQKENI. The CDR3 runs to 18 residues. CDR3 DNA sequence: TGTGCCAGCTCACCAGGCGTGGAAAGGTCGAGTTCCTACAATGAGCAGTTCTTC. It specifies CASSPGVERSSSYNEQFF.

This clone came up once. The CDR3 nucleotides read TGCGCCAGCAGCCAAGAGGGCAGGACTAGCAATCAGCCCCAGCATTTT. It translates to CASSQEGRTSNQPQHF. V gene TRBV4-1 combines with J gene TRBJ1-5; D remains unclear. This CDR3 is built from 16 residues. V gave up 0 bases and J gave up 0 bases, with 9 bases separating them. Looked up from germline, CDR1 is MGHRA and CDR2 is YSYEKL.

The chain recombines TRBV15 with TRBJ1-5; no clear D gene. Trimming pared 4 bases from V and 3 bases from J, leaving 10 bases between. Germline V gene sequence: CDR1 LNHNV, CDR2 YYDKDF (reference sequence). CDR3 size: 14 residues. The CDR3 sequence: CATSKSQLNQPQHF. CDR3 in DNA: TGTGCCACCAGCAAATCACAGCTCAATCAGCCCCAGCATTTT.

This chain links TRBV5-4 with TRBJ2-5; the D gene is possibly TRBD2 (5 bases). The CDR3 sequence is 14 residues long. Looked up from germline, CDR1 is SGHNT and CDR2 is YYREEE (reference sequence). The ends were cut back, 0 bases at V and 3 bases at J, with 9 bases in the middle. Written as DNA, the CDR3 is TGTGCCAGCAGCTTGGATTCGCGGGAAGAGACCCAGTACTTC. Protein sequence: CASSLDSREETQYF.

CDR3 coding DNA: TGTGCCAGCAGCCCCTGGGAGGGGGCTACCTACGAGCAGTACTTC. Protein: CASSPWEGATYEQYF. V usage is TRBV3-1 (or the pseudogene TRBV3-2) and J usage is TRBJ2-7; possibly TRBD1 or TRBD2 for D (7 bases each). The CDR3 is made up of 15 amino acids. V shed 4 bases and J shed 2 bases, with 15 bases lying between them. Germline lookup yields CDR1 LGHDT and CDR2 YNNKEL (reference sequence).

As DNA, the CDR3 is TGTGCCAGCAGCCAAGATCTGGCCCAAGAGACCCAGTACTTC. This sequence encodes CASSQDLAQETQYF. The J gene is TRBJ2-5, the V gene TRBV3-1 (or the pseudogene TRBV3-2); D not resolved. The CDR3 length is 14 residues. Germline V gene data show CDR1 as LGHDT and CDR2 as YNNKEL (reference sequence). Trimming removed 0 bases from V and 1 base from J, with 6 bases in between.

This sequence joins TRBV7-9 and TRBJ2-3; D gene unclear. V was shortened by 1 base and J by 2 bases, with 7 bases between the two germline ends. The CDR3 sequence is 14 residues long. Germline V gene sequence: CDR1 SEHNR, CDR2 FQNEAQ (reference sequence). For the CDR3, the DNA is TGTGCCAGCAGCTTAGAACAGATCACAGATACGCAGTATTTT. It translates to CASSLEQITDTQYF.

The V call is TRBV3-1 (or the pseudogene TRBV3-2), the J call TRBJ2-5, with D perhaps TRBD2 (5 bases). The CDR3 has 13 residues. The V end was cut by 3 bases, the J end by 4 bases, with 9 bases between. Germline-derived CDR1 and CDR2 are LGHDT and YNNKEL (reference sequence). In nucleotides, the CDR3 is TGTGCCAGCAGCCAGGACGGGGTAGAGACCCAGTACTTC. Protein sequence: CASSQDGVETQYF.

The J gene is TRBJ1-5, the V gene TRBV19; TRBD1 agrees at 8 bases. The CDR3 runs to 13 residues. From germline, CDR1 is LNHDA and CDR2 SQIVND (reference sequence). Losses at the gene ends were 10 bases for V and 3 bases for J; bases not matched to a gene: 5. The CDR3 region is CATRTGNNQPQHF. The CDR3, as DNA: TGTGCCACCCGGACAGGGAACAATCAGCCCCAGCATTTT. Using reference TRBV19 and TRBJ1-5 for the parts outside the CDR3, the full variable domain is DGGITQSPKYLFRKEGQNVTLSCEQNLNHDAMYWYRQDPGQGLRLIYYSQIVNDFQKGDIAEGYSVSREKKESFPLTVTSAQKNPTAFYLCATRTGNNQPQHFGDGTRLSIL.